This T cell receptor beta chain was profiled in a study of blood T cells in healthy people across ages. Study-level points and caveats: The study found more naive CD4+ cells and higher diversity in long-lived than aged donors. Significant beta diversity loss was already apparent by age approximately 40, declining roughly linearly.

This CDR3 is 15 amino acids long. CDR1 and CDR2 from the germline V gene are DFQATT and SNEGSKA (reference sequence). V was cut by 3 bases and J by 4 bases, with 18 bases left in between. This clonotype was observed a few times. What it recognizes is unknown. PBMCs were isolated at a quantity of at least 6 million per sample. The use of a sample-barcoded 5' primer and a J-beta primer mix characterized a second PCR of roughly 6 to 11 cycles. TCRdb independently ran MiXCR on the 5' RACE reads; one entry per CDR3 protein. The sample holds around 2 million distinct CDR3 sequences, about 39% seen once. Specimen: blood. This receptor was identified in a human donor in good health. The V call is TRBV20-1, the J call TRBJ2-5; the D gene could be TRBD1 or TRBD2 (6 bases each). The chain's CDR3 is CSASPRTPGAETQYF. CDR3 sequence (DNA): TGCAGTGCTAGCCCTAGGACCCCGGGGGCAGAGACCCAGTACTTC.